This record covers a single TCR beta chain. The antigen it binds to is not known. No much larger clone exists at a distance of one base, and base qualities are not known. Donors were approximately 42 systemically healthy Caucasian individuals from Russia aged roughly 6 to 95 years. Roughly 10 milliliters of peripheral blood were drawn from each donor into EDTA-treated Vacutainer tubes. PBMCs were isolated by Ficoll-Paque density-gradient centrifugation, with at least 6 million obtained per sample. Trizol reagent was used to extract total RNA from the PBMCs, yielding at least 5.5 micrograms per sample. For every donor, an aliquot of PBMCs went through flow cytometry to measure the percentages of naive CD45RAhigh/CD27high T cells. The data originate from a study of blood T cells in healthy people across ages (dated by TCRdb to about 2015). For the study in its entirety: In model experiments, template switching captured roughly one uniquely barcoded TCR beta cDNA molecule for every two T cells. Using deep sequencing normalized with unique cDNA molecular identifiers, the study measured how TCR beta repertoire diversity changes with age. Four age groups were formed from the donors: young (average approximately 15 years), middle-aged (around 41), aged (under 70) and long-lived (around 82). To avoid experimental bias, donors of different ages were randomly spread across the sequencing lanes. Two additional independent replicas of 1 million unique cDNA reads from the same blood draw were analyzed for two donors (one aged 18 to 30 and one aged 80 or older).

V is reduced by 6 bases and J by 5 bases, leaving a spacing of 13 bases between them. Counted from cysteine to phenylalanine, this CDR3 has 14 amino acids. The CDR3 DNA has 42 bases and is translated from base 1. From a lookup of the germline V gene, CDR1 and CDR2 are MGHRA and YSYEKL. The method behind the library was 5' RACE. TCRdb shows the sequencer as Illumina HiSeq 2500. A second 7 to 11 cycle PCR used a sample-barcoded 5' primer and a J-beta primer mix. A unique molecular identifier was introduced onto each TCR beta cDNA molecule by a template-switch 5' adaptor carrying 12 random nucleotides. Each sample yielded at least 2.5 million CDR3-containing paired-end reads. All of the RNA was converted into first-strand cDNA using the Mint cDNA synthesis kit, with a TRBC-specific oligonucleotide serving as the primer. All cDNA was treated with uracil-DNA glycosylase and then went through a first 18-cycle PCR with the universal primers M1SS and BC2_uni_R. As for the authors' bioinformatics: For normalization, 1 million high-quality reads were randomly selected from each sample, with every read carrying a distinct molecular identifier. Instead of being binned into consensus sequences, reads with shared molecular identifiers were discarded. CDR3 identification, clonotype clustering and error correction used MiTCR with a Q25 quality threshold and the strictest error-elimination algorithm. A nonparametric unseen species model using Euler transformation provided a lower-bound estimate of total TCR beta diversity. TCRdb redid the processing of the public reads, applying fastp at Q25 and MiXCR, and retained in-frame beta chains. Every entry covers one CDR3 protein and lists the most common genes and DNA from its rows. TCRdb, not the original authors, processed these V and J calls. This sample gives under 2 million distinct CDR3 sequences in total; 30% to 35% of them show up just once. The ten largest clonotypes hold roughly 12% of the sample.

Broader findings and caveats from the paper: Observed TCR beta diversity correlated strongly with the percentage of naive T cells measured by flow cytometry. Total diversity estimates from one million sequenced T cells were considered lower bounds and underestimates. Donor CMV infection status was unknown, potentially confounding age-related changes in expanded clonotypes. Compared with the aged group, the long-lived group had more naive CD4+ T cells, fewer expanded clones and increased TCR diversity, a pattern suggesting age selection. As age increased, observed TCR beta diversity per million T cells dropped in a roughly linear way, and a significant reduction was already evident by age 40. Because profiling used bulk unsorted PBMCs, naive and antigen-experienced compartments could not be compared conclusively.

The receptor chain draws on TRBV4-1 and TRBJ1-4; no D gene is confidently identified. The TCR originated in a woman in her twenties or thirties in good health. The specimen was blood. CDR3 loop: CASRTLGRNEKLFF. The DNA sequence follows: TGCGCCAGCAGGACCTTAGGACGGAATGAAAAACTGTTTTTT.